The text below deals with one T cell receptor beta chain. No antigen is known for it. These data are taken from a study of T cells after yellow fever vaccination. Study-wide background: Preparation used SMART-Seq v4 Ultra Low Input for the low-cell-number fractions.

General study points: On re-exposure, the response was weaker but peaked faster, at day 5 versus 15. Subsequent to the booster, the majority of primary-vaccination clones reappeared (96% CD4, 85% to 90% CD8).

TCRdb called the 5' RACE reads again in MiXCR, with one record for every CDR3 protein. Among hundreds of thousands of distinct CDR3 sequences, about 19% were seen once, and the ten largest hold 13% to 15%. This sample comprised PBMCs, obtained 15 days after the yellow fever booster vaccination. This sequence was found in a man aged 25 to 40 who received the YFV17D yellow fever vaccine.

As DNA, the CDR3 is TGTGCCAGCAGCTCTGACAGGGGGGGGTTAAGTGAGCAGTTCTTC. Translating gives CASSSDRGGLSEQFF. The rearrangement links TRBV7-6 to TRBJ2-1, with TRBD1 matching over 9 bases. The germline CDR1 and CDR2 sequences are SGHVS and FNYEAQ. V trimming: 4 bases; J trimming: 9 bases; junction bases outside the gene matches: 10. CDR3 length: 15 residues. Combining the CDR3 with reference TRBV7-6 and TRBJ2-1 gives the whole variable domain GAGVSQSPRYKVTKRGQDVALRCDPISGHVSLYWYRQALGQGPEFLTYFNYEAQQDKSGLPNDRFSAERPEGSISTLTIQRTEQRDSAMYRCASSSDRGGLSEQFFGPGTRLTVL.